This TCR beta chain was profiled in a study of breast tumors, draining lymph nodes, adjacent tissues (dated by TCRdb to the mid-2010s). Study-wide context: Breast cancer patients provided tumor, adjacent nontumor tissue and axillary lymph nodes, and the study compared the TCR beta repertoires across these three sources. The study aimed to assess the relationships and possible T-cell exchange between tumor, surrounding tissue and draining lymph node repertoires in human breast cancer. Paper-wide results and their limitations: The conclusion that tumor T cells originate in lymph nodes was presented as consistent with a hypothesis rather than as directly demonstrated. The data were considered consistent with most tumor T cells being derived from the lymph node and subsequently expanding within tumor tissue. Tumor T-cell repertoires showed less diversity than lymph node repertoires and more diversity than nontumor tissue repertoires, and tumor T-cell repertoires showed preferential V and J gene usage. Tumor and nontumor tissue repertoires were found to be significantly more similar in luminal-like than in basal-like breast cancer.

Taken from the germline V gene (reference sequence), the CDR1 and CDR2 loops are DFQATT and SNEGSKA. From the cysteine through the phenylalanine, the CDR3 covers 13 amino acids. CDR3 DNA is the only sequence kept; it has 39 bases, read in frame from the first base. Trimming removed 6 bases from V and 11 bases from J, leaving 21 bases between the germline ends. Sequencing was carried out with an Illumina HiSeq 2000. TCR beta chain libraries were generated by multiplex PCR amplification. High-throughput sequencing was used to analyze the amplified TCR beta chain products. Through fastp at Q25 and MiXCR, TCRdb rebuilt clones from the public reads, retaining in-frame beta chains. Here each entry gathers all rows of one CDR3 protein and keeps the most common genes and DNA. Counted in this sample were fewer than 80,000 distinct CDR3 sequences; approximately 40% of them appeared once. The ten largest make up roughly 8.1% of the sample.

As for this clonotype: Its recognized antigen is unknown. Base qualities were left out, and no much larger clone turns up one base away.

This TCR derives from a female donor with breast cancer. Some clones in this sample may be carry-over from other donors' samples. The rearrangement joined TRBV20-1 to TRBJ2-3; 5 matching bases give a weak D call of TRBD2. The sequencing input was breast tumor tissue. The sequenced DNA is TGCAGTGCCAGACGGGATACATTTAATGAGCAGTATTTT. Its translation reads: CSARRDTFNEQYF.